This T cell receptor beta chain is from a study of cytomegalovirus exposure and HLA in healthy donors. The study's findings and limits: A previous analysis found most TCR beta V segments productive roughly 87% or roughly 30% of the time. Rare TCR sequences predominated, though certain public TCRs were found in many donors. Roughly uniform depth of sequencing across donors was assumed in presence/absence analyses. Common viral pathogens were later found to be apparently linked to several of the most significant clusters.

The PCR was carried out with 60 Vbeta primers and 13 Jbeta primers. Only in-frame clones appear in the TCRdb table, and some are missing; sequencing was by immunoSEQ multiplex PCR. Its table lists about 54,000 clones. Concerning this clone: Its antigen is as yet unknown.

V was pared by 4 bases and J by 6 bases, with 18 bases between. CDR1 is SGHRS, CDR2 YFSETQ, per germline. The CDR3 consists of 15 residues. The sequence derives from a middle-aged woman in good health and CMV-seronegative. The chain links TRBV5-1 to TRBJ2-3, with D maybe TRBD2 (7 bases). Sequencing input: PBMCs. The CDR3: CASSPTGEGGDTQYF. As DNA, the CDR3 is TGCGCCAGCAGCCCCACGGGAGAGGGGGGGGATACGCAGTATTTT.